A single sample gave rise to the 28 T cell receptor beta chains below, sequenced in a study of cytomegalovirus exposure and HLA in healthy donors. Vbeta (60) and Jbeta (13) primers were used in the PCR. TCRdb keeps only in-frame clones here, not all; method: immunoSEQ multiplex PCR. The table has 150,000 to 200,000 clones, roughly 73% seen once; the top ten hold 4.9%. Sequenced: PBMCs. The source of these receptors is a male donor in good health and CMV-seronegative.

This sequence joins TRBV10-3 and TRBJ2-5, with 8 positions matching TRBD1. CDR3 size: 17 residues. Germline V gene data show CDR1 as ENHRY and CDR2 as SYGVKD. With 2 bases clipped from V and 4 bases from J, the junction kept 12 bases outside the gene matches. The CDR3 here is CAISEGVIDRGRETQYF. The CDR3 region has the DNA TGTGCCATCAGTGAGGGTGTCATTGACAGGGGTCGAGAGACCCAGTACTTC.

V usage is TRBV25-1 and J usage is TRBJ2-5; 7 bases match TRBD2. The CDR3 runs to 13 residues. Germline-derived CDR1 and CDR2 are MGHDK and SYGVNS. J was trimmed by 4 bases and V by 5 bases; bases with no gene match: 4. The CDR3 DNA reads TGTGCCAGCAGTCTAGCGGATAGAGAGACCCAGTACTTC. It yields the protein CASSLADRETQYF.

The V call is TRBV7-9, the J call TRBJ1-5, with D tentatively TRBD1 (5 bases). The CDR3 is made up of 16 amino acids. CDR1 is SEHNR and CDR2 is FQNEAQ in the germline V gene (reference sequence). V was shortened by 5 bases and J by 8 bases, with 22 bases between the two germline ends. As DNA, the CDR3 is TGTGCCAGCAGCCCGATACAGGATACCCTCGAAGAGCCCCAGCATTTT. Its protein is CASSPIQDTLEEPQHF. The full variable domain, rest sourced from reference TRBV7-9 and TRBJ1-5, is DTGVSQNPRHKITKRGQNVTFRCDPISEHNRLYWYRQTLGQGPEFLTYFQNEAQLEKSRLLSDRFSAERPKGSFSTLEIQRTEQGDSAMYLCASSPIQDTLEEPQHFGDGTRLSIL.

CDR3 amino acids: CASSLAVETQYF. As DNA, the CDR3 is TGCGCCAGCAGCTTGGCCGTGGAGACCCAGTACTTC. The V and J genes are TRBV5-1 and TRBJ2-5, with D uncertain. Germline-derived CDR1 and CDR2 are SGHRS and YFSETQ. Trimming took 0 bases from V and 5 from J, leaving 5 bases between them. CDR3 length: 12 residues.

A few counts support this clone. V is TRBV4-1 and J is TRBJ2-5; D is perhaps TRBD2 (6 bases). CDR1 is MGHRA, CDR2 YSYEKL, per germline. The CDR3 is 15 amino acids. Deletions cut 1 base from V and 3 bases from J, with 12 bases between. CDR3 bases: TGCGCCAGCAGCCAAGGGATTAGCGGAGAAGAGACCCAGTACTTC. Translating it yields CASSQGISGEETQYF.

V is TRBV6-1 and J is TRBJ1-1; 8 nucleotides agree with TRBD1. Germline CDR1 reads MNHNS; CDR2 reads SASEGT. This CDR3 has 12 amino acids. V lost 5 bases to trimming and J lost 10 bases; unmatched junction nucleotides: 6. CDR3 sequence reads: CASSLGQGGAFF. The CDR3 region has the DNA TGTGCCAGCAGTTTAGGACAGGGCGGAGCTTTCTTT.

This rearrangement joins TRBV30 to TRBJ2-3; 8 positions match TRBD2. This CDR3 contains 16 residues. Trimming cost V 0 bases and J 1 base; bases outside gene matches: 6. Per germline, CDR1 GTSNPN and CDR2 SVGIG (reference sequence). The CDR3 nucleotides read TGTGCCTGGAGTGTCAGCGGGAGTGGTGGCACAGATACGCAGTATTTT. It yields the protein CAWSVSGSGGTDTQYF.

The chain carries TRBV5-4 and TRBJ1-6, with TRBD1 as a possible D gene (6 bases). This CDR3 spans 15 amino acids. CDR1 and CDR2 (germline): SGHNT, YYREEE (reference sequence). The V end lost 4 bases, the J end lost 4 bases, and 12 bases lay between the germline ends. The CDR3 sequence is CASSMDSYYNSPLHF. CDR3 sequence (DNA): TGTGCCAGCAGCATGGACAGTTATTATAATTCACCCCTCCACTTT.

This chain joins TRBV4-1 and TRBJ1-2, with TRBD1 as a possible D gene (5 bases). Per germline, CDR1 MGHRA and CDR2 YSYEKL. The CDR3 contains 13 residues. Trimming left V 0 bases short and J 3 bases short, with 5 bases between. Written as DNA, the CDR3 is TGCGCCAGCAGCCAAGACAGGGACTATGGCTACACCTTC. It yields the protein CASSQDRDYGYTF.

This clone was recorded only once. The genes are TRBV29-1 and TRBJ2-7; 8 nucleotides agree with TRBD1. This CDR3 has 14 amino acids. V shed 7 bases and J 7 bases; nucleotides not matched to a gene: 15. From germline, CDR1 is SQVTM and CDR2 ANQGSEA. Here the CDR3 reads CSATTGTGSREQYF. CDR3 sequence (DNA): TGCAGCGCAACCACCGGGACAGGCTCGCGAGAGCAGTACTTC.

The rearrangement joins TRBV13 to TRBJ2-2, with TRBD1 matching over 7 bases. The germline gives CDR1 PRHDT, CDR2 FYEKMQ (reference sequence). The length of the CDR3 is 17 residues. V was clipped by 3 bases and J by 5 bases; unmatched bases: 12. Here the CDR3 reads CASSFSLTTGWTGELFF. CDR3 in DNA: TGTGCCAGCAGCTTTTCCCTAACGACAGGGTGGACCGGGGAGCTGTTTTTT. The whole variable domain, filled in from reference TRBV13 and TRBJ2-2, reads AAGVIQSPRHLIKEKRETATLKCYPIPRHDTVYWYQQGPGQDPQFLISFYEKMQSDKGSIPDRFSAQQFSDYHSELNMSSLELGDSALYFCASSFSLTTGWTGELFFGEGSRLTVL.

This rearrangement joins TRBV18 to TRBJ2-2, with 7 bases that match TRBD2. The CDR3 extends over 16 amino acids. Germline V CDR1 and CDR2: KGHSH, LQKENI. V lost 5 bases and J lost 2; bases outside the gene matches: 8. The CDR3 nucleotides are TGTGCCAGCTCAGTGGCCGGGACTACAAACACCGGGGAGCTGTTTTTT. Translation gives CASSVAGTTNTGELFF.

This clone has just one count. The genes are TRBV4-3 and TRBJ1-2; D gene unclear. In germline, CDR1 is LGHNA, CDR2 YSLEER. CDR3 size: 16 residues. V lost 0 bases and J 3 bases, leaving 14 bases between the germline ends. This CDR3 reads CASSQDLGGNDYGYTF. For the CDR3, the DNA is TGCGCCAGCAGCCAAGATTTGGGAGGGAATGACTATGGCTACACCTTC.

The V gene is TRBV28, the J gene TRBJ2-7; the match to TRBD2 covers 7 bases. The CDR3 is made up of 14 amino acids. The V and J ends lost 2 bases and 1 base, in that order; junction bases with no gene match: 2. Germline CDR1 is MDHEN and CDR2 is SYDVKM. CDR3 sequence reads: CASSLAGESYEQYF. The CDR3, as DNA: TGTGCCAGCAGTTTAGCGGGAGAGTCCTACGAGCAGTACTTC.

V and J are TRBV10-1 and TRBJ1-2, with D maybe TRBD1 (6 bases). The germline V gene has CDR1 WNHNN and CDR2 SYGVQD (reference sequence). With 0 bases removed from V and 3 bases from J, the gap between germline ends came to 14 bases. The length of the CDR3 is 16 residues. CDR3 in amino acids: CASSESVTGPYYGYTF. In nucleotides, the CDR3 is TGCGCCAGCAGTGAGTCTGTGACAGGCCCGTACTATGGCTACACCTTC.

The chain links TRBV9 to TRBJ1-5, with TRBD1 as a possible D gene (5 bases). V lost 4 bases, J lost 9 bases, and 17 bases lay in between. Germline V gene lookup returns CDR1 SGDLS and CDR2 YYNGEE. CDR3 length: 14 residues. The CDR3 region has the DNA TGTGCCAGCAGCTCCGGGCGGGGACCCGGGCCCCAGCATTTT. Protein: CASSSGRGPGPQHF.

The chain uses TRBV28 and TRBJ2-7, with D hard to call. This CDR3 is built from 13 residues. Between the trimmed V and J ends, which lost 9 bases and 3 bases, there was a span of 15 bases. The germline CDR1 and CDR2 sequences are MDHEN and SYDVKM. The CDR3 nucleotides are TGTGCCAGTAGTGTCCCGGGTCTCTACGAGCAGTACTTC. Its translation: CASSVPGLYEQYF.

This clone has a count of ten or more. This chain links TRBV10-3 with TRBJ1-1; D gene uncertain. V was cut by 1 base and J by 5 bases, with 8 bases left in between. CDR3 length: 13 amino acids. Germline assignment: CDR1 ENHRY and CDR2 SYGVKD. CDR3 in DNA: TGTGCCATCAGTGAGTTCCCCGGGACTGAAGCTTTCTTT. Its translation: CAISEFPGTEAFF.

The chain joins TRBV7-2 to TRBJ1-2; D remains unclear. Germline loops: CDR1 SGHTA, CDR2 FQGNSA. Trimming shortened V by 5 bases and J by 4 bases, and 14 bases separated the two germline ends. The CDR3 loop spans 14 amino acids. CDR3 coding DNA: TGTGCCAGCAGCGTAACTCGCACGGTCTATGGCTACACCTTC. This encodes CASSVTRTVYGYTF.

This clone was seen only a few times. The V call is TRBV5-5, the J call TRBJ2-1; 10 positions agree with TRBD2. The CDR3 is 16 amino acids. Germline V gene lookup returns CDR1 SGHKS and CDR2 YYEKEE (reference sequence). The ends lost 4 bases at V and 2 bases at J; junction bases unmatched: 6. CDR3 in amino acids: CASSVPSGGAYNEQFF. Written as DNA, the CDR3 is TGTGCCAGCAGCGTACCTAGCGGGGGCGCCTACAATGAGCAGTTCTTC.

The rearrangement joins TRBV6-1 to TRBJ2-1; 10 positions agree with TRBD2. CDR3 length: 14 amino acids. With V trimmed by 5 bases and J by 4 bases, 2 bases remained unmatched. CDR1 and CDR2 from the germline V gene are MNHNS and SASEGT. CDR3 in amino acids: CASSISGGYNEQFF. For the CDR3, the DNA is TGTGCCAGCAGTATTAGCGGGGGGTACAATGAGCAGTTCTTC.

This clone has more than one count but fewer than ten. The gene calls are TRBV15 and TRBJ1-2, with D unclear. Germline V CDR1 and CDR2: LNHNV, YYDKDF (reference sequence). Trimming removed 0 bases at V and 0 bases at J, with 14 bases between. The CDR3 contains 17 residues. This CDR3 reads CATSRDQRAIANYGYTF. CDR3 coding DNA: TGTGCCACCAGCAGAGATCAGAGGGCGATAGCTAACTATGGCTACACCTTC. The whole variable domain, filled in from reference TRBV15 and TRBJ1-2, reads DAMVIQNPRYQVTQFGKPVTLSCSQTLNHNVMYWYQQKSSQAPKLLFHYYDKDFNNEADTPDNFQSRRPNTSFCFLDIRSPGLGDTAMYLCATSRDQRAIANYGYTFGSGTRLTVV.

The chain joins TRBV7-9 to TRBJ1-2; 9 positions match TRBD1. V lost 2 bases, J lost 3 bases, and 4 bases stayed unmatched. From germline, CDR1 is SEHNR and CDR2 FQNEAQ (reference sequence). The CDR3 is 15 amino acids. Written as DNA, the CDR3 is TGTGCCAGCAGCTTAACAGGGGGCGCTGACTATGGCTACACCTTC. Translating it yields CASSLTGGADYGYTF.

In its sample, this clone was seen a few times. Here the CDR3 reads CASSQMRVGYTF. DNA for the CDR3: TGTGCCAGCAGCCAGATGAGGGTTGGCTACACCTTC. This chain connects TRBV7-2 to TRBJ1-2; no clear D. Trimming took 5 bases from V and 7 from J, leaving 11 bases between them. Germline V lookup: CDR1 SGHTA, CDR2 FQGNSA. This CDR3 contains 12 residues.

The rearrangement links TRBV4-1 to TRBJ2-7; TRBD2 aligns across 7 bases. The length of the CDR3 is 13 residues. Germline CDR1 MGHRA, CDR2 YSYEKL. The V gene end was trimmed by 1 base and the J gene end by 7 bases; junction bases not matched to a gene: 4. CDR3 DNA sequence: TGCGCCAGCAGCCAAGGACTAGCAGTAGAGCAGTACTTC. Its protein product is CASSQGLAVEQYF.

The chain is built from TRBV5-6 and TRBJ1-1, with D unclear. This CDR3 has 15 amino acids. CDR1 is SGHDT, CDR2 YYEEEE, per germline. Trimming removed 0 bases from V and 0 bases from J, with 9 bases in between. The CDR3 DNA reads as TGTGCCAGCAGCTTGGTTGGCACCTTGAACACTGAAGCTTTCTTT. Amino acid sequence: CASSLVGTLNTEAFF.

The rearrangement joins TRBV9 to TRBJ2-2, with a weak D call TRBD1 (5 bases). The germline gives CDR1 SGDLS, CDR2 YYNGEE. V lost 3 bases to trimming and J lost 6 bases, with 12 bases between them. This CDR3 has 14 amino acids. DNA for the CDR3: TGTGCCAGCAGCGCGGATCTCAGGGCCGGGGAGCTGTTTTTT. Its protein product is CASSADLRAGELFF.

The gene calls are TRBV30 and TRBJ1-2, with 12 bases that match TRBD1. The germline gives CDR1 GTSNPN, CDR2 SVGIG (reference sequence). This CDR3 is 16 amino acids long. V lost 0 bases and J lost 8; bases outside the gene matches: 10. The CDR3 DNA follows: TGTGCCTGGAGTGTACGTGGGGGACAGGGGGCGTGGGGCTACACCTTC. Protein: CAWSVRGGQGAWGYTF.